The rows below give T cell receptor beta chains drawn from one sample of a study of T-cell reconstitution after alpha-beta-depleted transplantation in children. TCRdb re-derived calls from the PCR reads in MiXCR, one entry per CDR3 protein. The data show under 450,000 distinct CDR3 sequences, around 16% seen once. Sequenced here: PBMCs, mostly from graft donor cells, sampled 360 days after TCRalphabeta/CD19-depleted stem cell transplant. The receptor source for this set is a boy under two years old who had a stem cell transplant for Wiskott-Aldrich syndrome, so the T cells may come from the graft donor. CDR3s include the opening cysteine and the closing phenylalanine or tryptophan. A D gene is named only where the DNA matches it firmly. For some rows the clone size is stated as once, few or many, or as a class when expanded; others skip it.

j_call v_call d_call clone_size cdr3_aa cdr3_nt
TRBJ2-6 TRBV5-6 - few CASSFLASGANVLTF TGTGCCAGCAGCTTTCTGGCGTCTGGGGCCAACGTCCTGACTTTC
TRBJ1-5 TRBV10-3 - few CATKGIYGNQPQHF TGTGCCACAAAAGGGATTTACGGCAATCAGCCCCAGCATTTT
TRBJ2-2 TRBV18 - - CASSPFAGEGTGELFF TGTGCCAGCTCACCATTTGCAGGGGAAGGCACCGGGGAGCTGTTTTTT
TRBJ2-2 TRBV27 TRBD2 - CASSSLLRGANTGELFF TGTGCCAGCAGTTCCCTTTTGCGGGGGGCCAACACCGGGGAGCTGTTTTTT
TRBJ2-1 TRBV27 TRBD2 - CASSSSGRVYNEQFF TGTGCCAGCAGTTCTAGCGGGAGAGTCTACAATGAGCAGTTCTTC
TRBJ2-1 TRBV15 TRBD2 - CATSPSGRQRNEQFF TGTGCCACCAGCCCTAGCGGGAGGCAACGCAATGAGCAGTTCTTC
TRBJ2-5 TRBV28 - few CASSLRVRAFGTQYF TGTGCCAGCAGTTTACGGGTTAGGGCCTTCGGGACCCAGTACTTC
TRBJ2-3 TRBV3-1 TRBD2 few CASSYSGIGDTQYF TGTGCCAGCAGCTATAGCGGGATTGGAGATACGCAGTATTTT
TRBJ2-5 TRBV7-6 - few CASSLVGGSQETQYF TGTGCCAGCAGCTTAGTAGGAGGTTCACAAGAGACCCAGTACTTC
TRBJ2-7 TRBV7-6 - - CASSPRYRATYEQYF TGTGCCAGCAGCCCGAGGTACAGGGCGACCTACGAGCAGTACTTC
TRBJ2-7 TRBV4-2 TRBD2 - CASSQETSGGGLYEQYF TGTGCCAGCAGCCAAGAGACTAGCGGGGGGGGTCTCTACGAGCAGTACTTC
TRBJ2-5 TRBV5-6 - few CASSLDPWTAQYF TGTGCCAGCAGCTTGGATCCCTGGACGGCCCAGTACTTC
TRBJ2-7 TRBV6-2/TRBV6-3 - - CASSSRTDSYEQYF TGTGCCAGCAGTTCCCGGACAGACTCCTACGAGCAGTACTTC
TRBJ2-3 TRBV5-1 TRBD2 few CASSLGLAGGVTDTQYF TGCGCCAGCAGCCTAGGACTAGCGGGGGGAGTCACAGATACGCAGTATTTT
TRBJ2-1 TRBV24-1 - - CATSDWNYNEQFF TGTGCCACCAGTGATTGGAACTACAATGAGCAGTTCTTC
TRBJ2-3 TRBV5-1 TRBD2 - CASSLPGLAGGRDTQYF TGCGCCAGCAGCTTGCCGGGACTAGCGGGGGGGCGAGATACGCAGTATTTT
TRBJ2-1 TRBV3-1 TRBD2 few CASSHGTSGMRFF TGTGCCAGCAGCCACGGGACTAGCGGGATGAGGTTCTTC
TRBJ2-5 TRBV5-1 - - CASSLDRVGETQYF TGCGCCAGCAGCTTGGACAGGGTGGGGGAGACCCAGTACTTC
TRBJ2-3 TRBV12-3/TRBV12-4 TRBD2 - CASSFEIRGGQTDTQYF TGTGCCAGCAGTTTTGAAATACGGGGGGGCCAGACAGATACGCAGTATTTT
TRBJ2-2 TRBV12-3/TRBV12-4 - few CASSATSTGELFF TGTGCCAGCAGTGCGACTAGTACCGGGGAGCTGTTTTTT
TRBJ2-7 TRBV7-2 TRBD2 - CASSRSGRSYEQYF TGTGCCAGCAGCAGGAGCGGGAGGAGCTACGAGCAGTACTTC
TRBJ2-1 TRBV10-3 - - CAISESSWEGDNEQFF TGTGCCATCAGTGAGTCGAGCTGGGAAGGGGACAATGAGCAGTTCTTC
TRBJ1-4 TRBV12-3/TRBV12-4 - few CASSRTAEKLFF TGTGCCAGCAGTCGGACAGCTGAAAAACTGTTTTTT
TRBJ2-3 TRBV5-1 - - CASSLKDTGRLSTDTQYF TGCGCCAGCAGCCTTAAGGACACGGGGCGTCTGAGCACAGATACGCAGTATTTT
TRBJ2-3 TRBV13 - - CASSLFYPGVLSLTDTQYF TGTGCCAGCAGCTTGTTCTACCCAGGGGTCCTGAGCCTCACAGATACGCAGTATTTT
TRBJ2-1 TRBV7-9 - - CASSSLGGMNNEQFF TGTGCCAGCAGCTCCCTAGGCGGGATGAACAATGAGCAGTTCTTC
TRBJ2-7 TRBV10-3 TRBD2 few CAISESVTRGGNSYEQYF TGTGCCATCAGTGAGTCGGTTACGCGGGGGGGGAATTCCTACGAGCAGTACTTC
TRBJ1-4 TRBV4-1 - - CASSQGQSEKLFF TGCGCCAGCAGCCAAGGACAGTCCGAAAAACTGTTTTTT
TRBJ2-5 TRBV24-1 TRBD2 - CATSDPGLAGGSGGETQYF TGTGCCACCAGTGACCCGGGACTAGCGGGAGGCTCCGGGGGGGAGACCCAGTACTTC
TRBJ2-7 TRBV13 TRBD1 - CASSGQGRSYEQYF TGTGCCAGCAGCGGACAGGGGAGGTCCTACGAGCAGTACTTC
TRBJ2-7 TRBV28 TRBD2 - CASSFPGLADYEQYF TGTGCCAGCAGTTTCCCGGGACTAGCGGATTACGAGCAGTACTTC
TRBJ2-3 TRBV3-1 - few CASSQAGADTQYF TGTGCCAGCAGCCAAGCGGGAGCGGATACGCAGTATTTT
TRBJ2-5 TRBV18 - few CASSPYGQETQYF TGTGCCAGCTCACCATATGGGCAAGAGACCCAGTACTTC
TRBJ2-7 TRBV20-1 TRBD2 many CSARRGGLYEQYF TGCAGTGCTAGGCGGGGGGGCCTCTACGAGCAGTACTTC
TRBJ2-7 TRBV29-1 TRBD1 many CSVRPRTGNYEQYF TGCAGCGTTCGCCCCCGGACAGGAAACTACGAGCAGTACTTC
TRBJ2-5 TRBV12-3/TRBV12-4 - - CASSLARKSQETQYF TGTGCCAGCAGTTTAGCACGCAAGAGCCAAGAGACCCAGTACTTC
TRBJ1-2 TRBV5-1 - few CASSSDFTTNYGYTF TGCGCCAGCAGTTCGGACTTCACCACTAACTATGGCTACACCTTC
TRBJ2-3 TRBV6-5 - - CASTPGSDTQYF TGTGCCAGCACGCCAGGGTCGGATACGCAGTATTTT
TRBJ2-5 TRBV4-3 - few CASSPTGFQETQYF TGCGCCAGCAGCCCCACCGGGTTCCAAGAGACCCAGTACTTC
TRBJ2-1 TRBV12-3/TRBV12-4 TRBD2 - CASSFGYGLAGGVGEQFF TGTGCCAGCAGTTTCGGTTACGGACTAGCGGGAGGGGTTGGTGAGCAGTTCTTC
TRBJ2-1 TRBV24-1 TRBD1 - CATSDPGQGVNEQFF TGTGCCACCAGTGATCCCGGACAGGGGGTGAATGAGCAGTTCTTC
TRBJ2-7 TRBV7-9 - many CASSLWGSSYEQYF TGTGCCAGCAGCTTATGGGGGAGCTCCTACGAGCAGTACTTC
TRBJ2-3 TRBV25-1 - - CASSERKGASTDTQYF TGTGCCAGCAGTGAACGGAAAGGAGCTAGCACAGATACGCAGTATTTT
TRBJ2-7 TRBV12-3/TRBV12-4 TRBD2 - CASSLLGPWTSGKHEQYF TGTGCCAGCAGTTTACTCGGTCCGTGGACTAGCGGGAAACACGAGCAGTACTTC
TRBJ1-4 TRBV20-1 - few CSAYRLTNEKLFF TGCAGTGCGTACAGGCTTACTAATGAAAAACTGTTTTTT
TRBJ2-5 TRBV30 - few CAWNGYGRKTQYF TGTGCCTGGAACGGTTACGGGAGAAAGACCCAGTACTTC
TRBJ2-1 TRBV4-3 - few CASSRWGALNEQFF TGCGCCAGCAGCCGATGGGGGGCCCTCAATGAGCAGTTCTTC